This TCR beta chain stems from a study of cytomegalovirus exposure and HLA in healthy donors. This clone was counted only a few times. Sequenced by immunoSEQ multiplex PCR; TCRdb stores in-frame clones only, minus some. The repertoire holds about 250,000 clones, about 90% seen once, with 12% in the top ten. The CDR3 runs to 11 residues. V was pared by 7 bases and J by 5 bases, with 5 bases of the junction left unmatched. Germline V gene data show CDR1 as DFQATT and CDR2 as SNEGSKA (reference sequence). Material for sequencing was PBMCs. The chain couples TRBV20-1 to TRBJ2-7; 7 bases line up with TRBD1. This receptor was taken from a man between 18 and 29 years old in good health and CMV-seropositive. The CDR3 DNA reads as TGCAGTGGCGCAACAGGGGACGAGCAGTACTTC. Translating it yields CSGATGDEQYF.